The text below deals with one TCR beta chain. CDR1 is LNHDA, CDR2 SQIVND, per germline (reference sequence). V shed 3 bases, J shed 3 bases, and the junction held 6 bases outside the gene matches. CDR3 length: 15 residues. The data derive from a study of cytomegalovirus exposure and HLA in healthy donors. 60 Vbeta and 13 Jbeta primers were used in PCR. The method was immunoSEQ multiplex PCR; TCRdb's version includes in-frame clones alone and lacks a portion of them. The sample yields about 130,000 clones, 60% to 80% seen once. The chain employs TRBV19 and TRBJ1-1, with 8 nucleotides matching TRBD1. The sample comprised PBMCs. The clonotype comes from a female donor in good health and CMV-seronegative. DNA of the CDR3: TGTGCCAGTAGTATTACAGGGGGAGTGGACACTGAAGCTTTCTTT. Translation: CASSITGGVDTEAFF. The complete variable domain, with remaining parts taken from reference TRBV19 and TRBJ1-1, reads DGGITQSPKYLFRKEGQNVTLSCEQNLNHDAMYWYRQDPGQGLRLIYYSQIVNDFQKGDIAEGYSVSREKKESFPLTVTSAQKNPTAFYLCASSITGGVDTEAFFGQGTRLTVV.